The present entry profiles one T cell receptor beta chain with its context. The antigen is undetermined. Each CDR3 protein gets one entry after TCRdb re-called the 5' RACE reads with MiXCR. This table holds about 110,000 distinct CDR3 sequences, around 10% found once. This CDR3 has 12 amino acids. CDR1 and CDR2 (germline): SEHNR, FQNEAQ (reference sequence). The V and J ends lost 5 bases and 6 bases, in that order; junction bases with no gene match: 2. The data derive from a study of early T cells in non-severe SARS-CoV-2 infection. Overall study findings and caveats: Comparison of clonotypes with VDJdb favored anti-spike CD8 responses while missing private and CD4 specificities.

The TCR comes from an adult who was a healthcare worker with PCR-confirmed SARS-CoV-2 infection or an uninfected control (not recorded which). This rearrangement joins TRBV7-9 to TRBJ2-3; 7 bases map to TRBD1. The sample comprised whole blood. The CDR3 here is CASSQGDDTQYF. The CDR3 nucleotides read TGTGCCAGCAGCCAGGGGGACGATACGCAGTATTTT.